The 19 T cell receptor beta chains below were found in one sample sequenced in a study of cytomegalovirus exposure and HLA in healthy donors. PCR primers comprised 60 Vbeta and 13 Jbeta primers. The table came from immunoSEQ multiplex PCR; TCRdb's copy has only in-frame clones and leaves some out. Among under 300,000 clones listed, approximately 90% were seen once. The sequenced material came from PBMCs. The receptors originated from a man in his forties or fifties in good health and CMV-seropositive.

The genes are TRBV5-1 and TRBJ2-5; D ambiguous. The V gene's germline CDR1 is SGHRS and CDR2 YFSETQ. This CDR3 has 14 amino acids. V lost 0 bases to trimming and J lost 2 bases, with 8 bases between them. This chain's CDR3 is CASSLGAVQETQYF. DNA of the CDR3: TGCGCCAGCAGCTTGGGGGCAGTTCAAGAGACCCAGTACTTC.

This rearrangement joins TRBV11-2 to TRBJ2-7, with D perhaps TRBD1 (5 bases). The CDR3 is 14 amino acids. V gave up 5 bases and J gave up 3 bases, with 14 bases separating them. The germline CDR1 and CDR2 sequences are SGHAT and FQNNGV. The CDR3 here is CASSTNTGYYEQYF. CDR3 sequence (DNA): TGTGCCAGCAGCACCAACACAGGTTACTACGAGCAGTACTTC.

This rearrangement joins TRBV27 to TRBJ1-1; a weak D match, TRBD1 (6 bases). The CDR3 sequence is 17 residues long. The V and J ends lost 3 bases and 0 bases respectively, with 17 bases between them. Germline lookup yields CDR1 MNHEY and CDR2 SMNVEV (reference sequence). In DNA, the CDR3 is TGTGCCAGCAGTTTTGGTGGGGGCGCTTTAATGAACACTGAAGCTTTCTTT. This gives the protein CASSFGGGALMNTEAFF.

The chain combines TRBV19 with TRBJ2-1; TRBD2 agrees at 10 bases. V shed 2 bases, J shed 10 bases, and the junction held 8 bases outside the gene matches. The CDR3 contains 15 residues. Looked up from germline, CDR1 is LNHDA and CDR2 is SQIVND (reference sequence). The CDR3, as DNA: TGTGCCAGTAGTATATTGAGCGGGAGGGCCGAAGAGCAGTTCTTC. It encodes CASSILSGRAEEQFF.

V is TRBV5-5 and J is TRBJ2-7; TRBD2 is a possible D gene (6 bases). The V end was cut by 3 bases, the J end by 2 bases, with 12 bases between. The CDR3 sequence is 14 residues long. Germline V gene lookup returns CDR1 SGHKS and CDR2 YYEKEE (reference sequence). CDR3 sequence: CASSSRGGTYEQYF. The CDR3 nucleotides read TGTGCCAGCAGCTCCCGGGGAGGAACCTACGAGCAGTACTTC.

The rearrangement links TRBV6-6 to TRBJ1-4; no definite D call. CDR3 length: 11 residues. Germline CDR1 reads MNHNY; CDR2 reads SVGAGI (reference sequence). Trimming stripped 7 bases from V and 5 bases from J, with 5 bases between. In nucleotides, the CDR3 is TGTGCCAGCATTGAGAATGAAAAACTGTTTTTT. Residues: CASIENEKLFF.

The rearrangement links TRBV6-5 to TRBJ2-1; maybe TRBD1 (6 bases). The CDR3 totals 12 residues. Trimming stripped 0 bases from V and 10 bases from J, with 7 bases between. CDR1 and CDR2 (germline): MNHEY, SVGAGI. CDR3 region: CASSYSGTEQFF. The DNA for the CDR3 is TGTGCCAGCAGTTACTCAGGGACAGAGCAGTTCTTC.

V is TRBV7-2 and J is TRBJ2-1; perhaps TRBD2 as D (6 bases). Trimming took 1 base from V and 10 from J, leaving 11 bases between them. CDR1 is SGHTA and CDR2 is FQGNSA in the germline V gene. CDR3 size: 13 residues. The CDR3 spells CASSLEEGDEQFF. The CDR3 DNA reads TGTGCCAGCAGCTTAGAGGAGGGAGACGAGCAGTTCTTC.

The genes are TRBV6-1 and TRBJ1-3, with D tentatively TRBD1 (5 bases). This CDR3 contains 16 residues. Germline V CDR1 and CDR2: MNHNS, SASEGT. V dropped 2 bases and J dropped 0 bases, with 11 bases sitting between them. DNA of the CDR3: TGTGCCAGCAGTGAACCGGGACTTTTCTCTGGAAACACCATATATTTT. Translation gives CASSEPGLFSGNTIYF.

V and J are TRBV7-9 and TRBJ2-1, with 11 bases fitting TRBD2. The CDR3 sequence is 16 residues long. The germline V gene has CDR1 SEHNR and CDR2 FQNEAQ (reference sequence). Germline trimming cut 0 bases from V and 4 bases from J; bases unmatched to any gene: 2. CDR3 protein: CASSLATSGSYNEQFF. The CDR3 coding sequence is TGTGCCAGCAGCTTAGCAACTAGCGGGAGTTACAATGAGCAGTTCTTC.

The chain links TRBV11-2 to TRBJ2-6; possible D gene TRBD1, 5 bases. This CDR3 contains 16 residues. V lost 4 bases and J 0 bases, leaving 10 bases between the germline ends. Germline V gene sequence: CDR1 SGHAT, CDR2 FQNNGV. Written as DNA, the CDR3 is TGTGCCAGCAGCTCGATTCAGGGCTCTGGGGCCAACGTCCTGACTTTC. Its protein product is CASSSIQGSGANVLTF.

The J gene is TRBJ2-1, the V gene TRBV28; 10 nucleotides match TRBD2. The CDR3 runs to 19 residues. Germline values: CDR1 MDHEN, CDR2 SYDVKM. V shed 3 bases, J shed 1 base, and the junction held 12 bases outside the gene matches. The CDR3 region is CASSFGGLAGVLSYNEQFF. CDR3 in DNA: TGTGCCAGCAGTTTCGGGGGGCTAGCGGGAGTTCTATCCTACAATGAGCAGTTCTTC.

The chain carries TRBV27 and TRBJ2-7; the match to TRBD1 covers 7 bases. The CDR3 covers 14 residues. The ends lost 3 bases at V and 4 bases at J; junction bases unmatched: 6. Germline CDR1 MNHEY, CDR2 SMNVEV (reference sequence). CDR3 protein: CASSFKGARYEQYF. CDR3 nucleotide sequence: TGTGCCAGCAGTTTTAAGGGGGCGCGGTACGAGCAGTACTTC.

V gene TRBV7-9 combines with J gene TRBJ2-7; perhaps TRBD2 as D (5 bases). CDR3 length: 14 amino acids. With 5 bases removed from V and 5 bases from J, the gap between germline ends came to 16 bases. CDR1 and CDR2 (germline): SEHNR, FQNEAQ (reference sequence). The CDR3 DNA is TGTGCCAGCAGCGGACCCTGGGAGAGTAACGAGCAGTACTTC. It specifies CASSGPWESNEQYF.

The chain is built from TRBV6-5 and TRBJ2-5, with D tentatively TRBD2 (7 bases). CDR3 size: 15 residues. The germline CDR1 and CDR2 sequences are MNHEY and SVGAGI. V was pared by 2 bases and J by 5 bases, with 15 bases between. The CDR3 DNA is TGTGCCAGCAGTTACGGGGCGGGGGCGGGGGAGACCCAGTACTTC. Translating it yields CASSYGAGAGETQYF.

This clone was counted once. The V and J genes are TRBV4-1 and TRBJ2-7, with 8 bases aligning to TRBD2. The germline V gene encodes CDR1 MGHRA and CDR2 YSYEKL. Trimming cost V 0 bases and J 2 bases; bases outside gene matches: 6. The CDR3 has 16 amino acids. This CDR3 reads CASSQDGAGAAYEQYF. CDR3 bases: TGCGCCAGCAGCCAAGACGGAGCGGGGGCGGCCTACGAGCAGTACTTC.

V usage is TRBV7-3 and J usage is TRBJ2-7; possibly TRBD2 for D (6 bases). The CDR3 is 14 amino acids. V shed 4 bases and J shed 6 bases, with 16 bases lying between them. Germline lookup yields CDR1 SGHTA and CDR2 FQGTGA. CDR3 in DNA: TGTGCCAGCAGCTCGTCTAGCGATAGGGCCGAGCAGTACTTC. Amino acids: CASSSSSDRAEQYF.

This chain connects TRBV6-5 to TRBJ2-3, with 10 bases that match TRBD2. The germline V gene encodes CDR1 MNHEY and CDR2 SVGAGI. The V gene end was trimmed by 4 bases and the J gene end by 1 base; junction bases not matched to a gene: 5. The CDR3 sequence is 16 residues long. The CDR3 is CASSSGLAEGTDTQYF. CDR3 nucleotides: TGTGCCAGCAGTTCAGGACTAGCGGAGGGCACAGATACGCAGTATTTT.

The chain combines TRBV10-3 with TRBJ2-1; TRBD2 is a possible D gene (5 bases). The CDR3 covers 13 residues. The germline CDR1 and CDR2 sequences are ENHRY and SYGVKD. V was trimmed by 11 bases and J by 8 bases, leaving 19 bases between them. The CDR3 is CAQASGPTDEQFF. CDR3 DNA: TGTGCCCAGGCCAGCGGCCCAACAGATGAGCAGTTCTTC.